This TCR beta chain was captured in a study of blood T cell repertoires in COVID-19 (dated by TCRdb to 2020 to 2022). For context, the study as a whole: Collaborator samples came from the United States, Italy and Spain and covered acute and convalescent phases of COVID-19. Subjects who had been exposed to COVID-19, were actively infected with it, or had recovered from it provided the deeply sampled blood TCRbeta repertoires that made up the dataset. Sample metadata almost always included a de-identified subject ID, COVID-19 status, age in years and sex. Where available, HLA class I and class II types were obtained from metadata supplied by the sample provider rather than from assay-based typing. The repertoires were made available in a free public database intended to serve as a resource for research on the immune response to SARS-CoV-2. The prospective study material was composed of cDNA or gDNA derived from T cells, B-cell-depleted T cells, or PBMCs. The samples were drawn from the first 160 participants of the ongoing ImmuneRACE study and from 1,254 subjects provided by 6 global collaborators.

What the study reported, not specific to this receptor: Clinical and demographic metadata were provided uncurated, with the amount varying by source and participant.

Points on this clone: Its specific antigen is unknown. No qualities accompany the bases; no much larger clone lies one base away.

TCRbeta CDR3 regions were amplified from genomic DNA using the immunoSEQ Assay, a bias-controlled multiplex PCR. The source study handled its data this way. Within the assay, amplification of reference gene primers was used to estimate how many nucleated cells each sample contained. Sequence reads were collapsed and filtered to measure the absolute abundance of every unique TCRbeta CDR3 rearrangement. For each sample, productive Simpson clonality was calculated by taking the square root of Simpson's diversity index across productive rearrangements. The immuneACCESS repertoire file appears here via TCRdb, limited to in-frame rearrangements. These files lack a portion of the clones; in checked studies, under half of the deficit traces to unresolved V genes, and the cause of the others is not known. That table supplies the V and J calls and clone size; D and trimming were determined from the DNA. Across this sample there are some 90,000 clones, with roughly 80% seen only once. Clones ranked in the top ten supply roughly 4.4% of the sample.

The collaborating institutions used their own protocols to collect whole blood in K2EDTA tubes. For TCRbeta analysis, collaborator samples were shipped as frozen whole blood, as isolated PBMCs, or as DNA extracted from either sample type. The germline V gene sets CDR1 to SGHDT and CDR2 to YYEEEE. Trimming leaves V shorter by 4 bases and J shorter by 3 bases, with the junction holding 9 bases beyond the gene matches. The CDR3 holds 16 amino acids from the cysteine to the phenylalanine. The sequence is cut down to CDR3 DNA, 48 bases in frame from base 1. This clonotype was obtained from a man in his 60s with acute or convalescent COVID-19. Recombination linked TRBV5-6 to TRBJ1-2, and TRBD1 aligns with 10 junction nucleotides. The sequencing input was peripheral blood. The nucleotides are TGTGCCAGCAGCCCAGACAGGGGGCCACGGTACTATGGCTACACCTTC. Its protein is CASSPDRGPRYYGYTF.